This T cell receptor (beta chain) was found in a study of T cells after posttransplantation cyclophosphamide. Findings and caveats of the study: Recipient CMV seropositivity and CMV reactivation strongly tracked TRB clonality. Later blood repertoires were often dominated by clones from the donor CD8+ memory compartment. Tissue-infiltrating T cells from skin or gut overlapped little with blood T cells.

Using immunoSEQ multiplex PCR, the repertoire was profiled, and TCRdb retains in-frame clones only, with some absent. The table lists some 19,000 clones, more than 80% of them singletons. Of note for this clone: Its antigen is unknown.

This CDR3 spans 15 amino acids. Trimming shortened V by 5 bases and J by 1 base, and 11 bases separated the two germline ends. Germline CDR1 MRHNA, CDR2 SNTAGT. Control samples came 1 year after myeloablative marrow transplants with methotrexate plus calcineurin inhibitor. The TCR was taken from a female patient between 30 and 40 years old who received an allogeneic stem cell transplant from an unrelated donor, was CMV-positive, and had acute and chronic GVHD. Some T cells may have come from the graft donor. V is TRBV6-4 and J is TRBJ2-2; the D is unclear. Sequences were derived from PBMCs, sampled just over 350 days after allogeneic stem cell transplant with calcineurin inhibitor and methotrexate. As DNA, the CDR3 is TGTGCCAGCAGTCAAACAGATTTGAACACCGGGGAGCTGTTTTTT. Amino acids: CASSQTDLNTGELFF.